The present T cell receptor (beta chain) was sequenced within a study of patients and donors after allogeneic stem cell transplantation. TCRdb re-called the RT-PCR reads through MiXCR, storing one row per CDR3 protein. The repertoire includes roughly 940,000 distinct CDR3 sequences, about a sixth of them detected once, and about 6% sits in the top ten. Trimming shortened V by 7 bases and J by 0 bases, and 12 bases separated the two germline ends. This CDR3 comprises 15 residues. This chain links TRBV12-3 or TRBV12-4 with TRBJ2-2, with D hard to call. Sequenced sample: blood, either unsorted or a sorted T cell fraction (not recorded which). This receptor was obtained from a human donor who was either an allogeneic HSCT recipient or a stem cell or donor lymphocyte infusion donor (not recorded which). It is not recorded whose cells these are; they may come from a transplant donor. CDR3: CASNLARSNTGELFF. Here the CDR3 DNA reads TGTGCCAGCAACCTTGCGCGGTCGAACACCGGGGAGCTGTTTTTT.